This paragraph covers one T cell receptor beta chain sequence. What it recognizes is unknown. The data were obtained in a study of T cell responses to AZD1222 COVID-19 vaccine. Study-level findings and limits: Spike-specific TCRs gained breadth and depth after people received two AZD1222 doses. At 160-218 and 743-854, vaccine-associated CD4 TCRs were dominant, and they spanned spike. Seropositive AZD1222 recipients at baseline numbered only five or six.

With 5 bases removed from V and 1 base from J, the gap between germline ends came to 12 bases. The CDR3 runs 15 residues. The germline gives CDR1 MDHEN, CDR2 SYDVKM. This table comes from immunoSEQ multiplex PCR, and its TCRdb copy is limited to in-frame clones, with some not included. The data contain approximately 110,000 clones, 70% to 90% of them singletons. This chain joins TRBV28 and TRBJ2-4, with a possible D match to TRBD1 (6 bases). Sequencing used peripheral blood, obtained 28 days after the second AZD1222 dose. The receptor was isolated from an adult who received the AZD1222 COVID-19 vaccine. CDR3 residues: CASSRQGQAKNIQYF. The CDR3 region has the DNA TGTGCCAGCAGTCGTCAGGGGCAGGCCAAAAACATTCAGTACTTC.